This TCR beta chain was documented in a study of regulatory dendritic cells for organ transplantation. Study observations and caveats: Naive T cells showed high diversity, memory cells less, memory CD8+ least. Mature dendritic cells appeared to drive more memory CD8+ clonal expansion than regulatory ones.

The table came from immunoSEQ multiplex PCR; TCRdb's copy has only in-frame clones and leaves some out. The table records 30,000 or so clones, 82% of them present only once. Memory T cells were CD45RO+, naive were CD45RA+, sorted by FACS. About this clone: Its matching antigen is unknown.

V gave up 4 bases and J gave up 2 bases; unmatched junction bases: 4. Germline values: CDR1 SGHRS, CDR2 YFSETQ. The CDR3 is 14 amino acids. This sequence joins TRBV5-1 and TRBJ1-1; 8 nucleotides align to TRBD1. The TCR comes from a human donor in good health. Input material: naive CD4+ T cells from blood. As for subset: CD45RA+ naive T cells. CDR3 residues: CASSPTGDNTEAFF. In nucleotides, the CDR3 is TGCGCCAGCAGCCCGACAGGGGACAACACTGAAGCTTTCTTT.